These T cell receptor beta chains were read from a single sample in a study of cytotoxic CD8 clonotypes in ibrutinib-treated CLL. Assay: immunoSEQ multiplex PCR; the TCRdb copy retains only in-frame clones and omits some. The sample has about 120,000 clones; 58% are singletons. The sequencing used PBMCs, collected after 24 months of ibrutinib treatment. The receptors derive from a human donor with chronic lymphocytic leukemia. The CDR3 runs from the conserved cysteine through the conserved F or W. Each record gives: clone size, J gene, V gene, D gene, CDR3 DNA, CDR3 protein. D genes are given only for firm matches. For some rows the clone size is stated as once, few or many, or as a class when expanded; others skip it.

.,TRBJ1-5,TRBV6-6,.,TGTGCCAGCTGGGAAGGGAGGGATAATCAGCCCCAGCATTTT,CASWEGRDNQPQHF
.,TRBJ1-2,TRBV27,TRBD1,TGTGCCAGCAGTAAAAGACAGGGCGCCTTTTATGGCTACACCTTC,CASSKRQGAFYGYTF
few,TRBJ1-1,TRBV29-1,.,TGCAGCGCCGTTTGGGACACAACTGAAGCTTTCTTT,CSAVWDTTEAFF
.,TRBJ1-2,TRBV11-3,TRBD1,TGTGCCAGCAGCTTCGGGACAGCTAATCTCTACTTC,CASSFGTANLYF
.,TRBJ1-2,TRBV5-8,.,TGTGCCAGCAGCTTCGACAGACGTCCGCGTGGCTACACCTTC,CASSFDRRPRGYTF
.,TRBJ1-1,TRBV6-5,TRBD1,TGTGCCAGCAGTCCAGGGACAGTGGGAACCGAAGCTTTCTTT,CASSPGTVGTEAFF
.,TRBJ2-7,TRBV10-3,TRBD2,TGTGCCATCAGTGAGGGGACTAGATCCTACGAGCAGTACTTC,CAISEGTRSYEQYF
few,TRBJ1-2,TRBV30,.,TGTGCCTGGAGTGTACGTGAACACTATGGCTACACCTTC,CAWSVREHYGYTF
.,TRBJ2-1,TRBV30,.,TGTGCCTGGAGTGTACGGCTCAACAATGAGCAGTTCTTC,CAWSVRLNNEQFF
.,TRBJ1-1,TRBV27,.,TGTGCCAGCAGTCCCTTAGTGGGGAAGGGCACTGAAGCTTTCTTT,CASSPLVGKGTEAFF
.,TRBJ2-7,TRBV4-1,TRBD1,TGCGCCAGCAGCCGTGAGGGACAGGGGAGTTACGAGCAGTACTTC,CASSREGQGSYEQYF
once,TRBJ2-5,TRBV2,TRBD2,TGTGCCAGCAGTGAGCAACTAGCGGGGGGGGTAGAGACCCAGTACTTC,CASSEQLAGGVETQYF
.,TRBJ1-3,TRBV14,.,TGTGCCAGCAGCCAAGCTGGTAGGGGCGGAAACACCATATATTTT,CASSQAGRGGNTIYF
.,TRBJ2-1,TRBV6-5,.,TGTGCCGCCAGGGGAGCGTACAATGAGCAGTTCTTC,CAARGAYNEQFF
.,TRBJ2-3,TRBV30,.,TGTGCCTGGAGTGTGGGGCTAGCGGATACGCAGTATTTT,CAWSVGLADTQYF
.,TRBJ2-3,TRBV9,.,TGTGCCAGCAGCGCAGGGACCCCGGCGGCAGATACGCAGTATTTT,CASSAGTPAADTQYF
.,TRBJ1-5,TRBV19,.,TGTGCCAGTAGTATCAAGATAGGAGACGGCCAGCCCCAGCATTTT,CASSIKIGDGQPQHF
.,TRBJ2-7,TRBV29-1,.,TGCAGCGTTGTTTGGGGAAGCTCCTACGAGCAGTACTTC,CSVVWGSSYEQYF
few,TRBJ2-2,TRBV6-1,.,TGTGCCAGCAGTGAAACAGGGAACGCGAACACCGGGGAGCTGTTTTTT,CASSETGNANTGELFF
few,TRBJ1-4,TRBV7-9,TRBD1,TGTGCCAGCAGCGTGGGACAGACCAATGAAAAACTGTTTTTT,CASSVGQTNEKLFF
.,TRBJ2-7,TRBV4-3,TRBD2,TGCGCCAGCAGCCAAGAAGGAGCGGGGGCGAGCTCCTACGAGCAGTACTTC,CASSQEGAGASSYEQYF
.,TRBJ2-7,TRBV18,TRBD2,TGTGCCAGCTCACCACCGGGGCGGGAGGGAGAGCAGTACTTC,CASSPPGREGEQYF
.,TRBJ2-3,TRBV7-2,.,TGTGCCAGCAGCTTTGACAGAGACACAGATACGCAGTATTTT,CASSFDRDTDTQYF
.,TRBJ2-5,TRBV7-2,TRBD2,TGTGCCAGCAGCTTTCCCCGCGGGGGACTGGAGACCCAGTACTTC,CASSFPRGGLETQYF
.,TRBJ2-1,TRBV6-6,.,TGTGCCAGCAGTTTTCTCAATGAGCAGTTCTTC,CASSFLNEQFF
.,TRBJ2-1,TRBV29-1,TRBD2,TGCAGCGTTGAAAGTGTTCTGGCGGGGGGCCTGGATGGGAATGAGCAGTTCTTC,CSVESVLAGGLDGNEQFF
once,TRBJ2-1,TRBV10-2,TRBD2,TGCGCCAGCAGGGAGGGACTAGCGGTCGCAGGTAATGAGCAGTTCTTC,CASREGLAVAGNEQFF
many,TRBJ2-7,TRBV7-9,TRBD1,TGTGCCAGCAGCCCTTTGGGTTGGACAGGGGGTAACTCCTACGAGCAGTACTTC,CASSPLGWTGGNSYEQYF
few,TRBJ2-7,TRBV5-1,.,TGCGCCAGCAGCTTGTCGGTAGAAGTCGTCTACGAGCAGTACTTC,CASSLSVEVVYEQYF
few,TRBJ1-2,TRBV4-3,TRBD1,TGCGCCAGCAGCCAAAAGACAGGGGGTGGTGGCTACACCTTC,CASSQKTGGGGYTF
once,TRBJ2-1,TRBV23-1,.,TGCGCCAGCAGTCAATCTCAAGAGCAGTTCTTC,CASSQSQEQFF
.,TRBJ1-2,TRBV7-2,TRBD1,TGTGCCAGCAGCTTAGACGCCTCCGGGACAGGGCACTATGGCTACACCTTC,CASSLDASGTGHYGYTF
.,TRBJ1-4,TRBV27,.,TGTGCCAGCAGTTTAAGCACAGGGTCTAATGAAAAACTGTTTTTT,CASSLSTGSNEKLFF